The 11 T cell receptor beta chains given below trace back to one sample, sequenced in a study of OX40 agonist ivuxolimab in advanced cancers. TCRdb keeps only in-frame clones here, not all; method: immunoSEQ multiplex PCR. The sample lists 80,000 or so clones, 90% occurring once. Here the sequenced sample was CD4+ or CD8+ T cells sorted from blood, taken in a trial of the OX40 agonist ivuxolimab. The receptors derive from an adult with an advanced solid tumor such as melanoma, head and neck, liver or kidney cancer.

This clone was seen once. J is TRBJ2-5 and V is TRBV2, with D maybe TRBD2 (5 bases). This CDR3 is 15 amino acids long. V lost 9 bases, J lost 5 bases, and 22 bases lay in between. Germline assignment: CDR1 SNHLY and CDR2 FYNNEI. CDR3 in amino acids: CASYYKGLPGETQYF. The CDR3 DNA follows: TGTGCCAGTTATTATAAGGGTTTGCCGGGGGAGACCCAGTACTTC.

V and J are TRBV4-2 and TRBJ1-1; TRBD1 might be the D (5 bases). With 0 bases removed from V and 4 bases from J, the gap between germline ends came to 12 bases. Germline CDR1 and CDR2: LGHNA and YNFKEQ. The CDR3 spans 15 residues. The CDR3 here is CASSQDSGLATEAFF. The DNA of the CDR3 is TGTGCCAGCAGCCAAGATTCAGGGCTGGCCACTGAAGCTTTCTTT.

The genes are TRBV19 and TRBJ2-3; perhaps TRBD2 as D (6 bases). The V end lost 4 bases, the J end lost 2 bases, and 10 bases lay between the germline ends. The CDR3 extends over 14 amino acids. Germline V gene data show CDR1 as LNHDA and CDR2 as SQIVND (reference sequence). CDR3 amino acids: CASSTRTTTDTQYF. The CDR3 nucleotides read TGTGCCAGTAGTACAAGGACTACCACAGATACGCAGTATTTT.

This clone was observed once. The chain couples TRBV28 to TRBJ2-5, with D perhaps being TRBD1 or TRBD2 (5 bases each). The CDR3 extends over 13 amino acids. CDR1 MDHEN and CDR2 SYDVKM come from the germline V gene. Trimming stripped 7 bases from V and 5 bases from J, with 14 bases between. DNA of the CDR3: TGTGCCAGCAACCTGCCAGGGAGCGAGACCCAGTACTTC. It yields the protein CASNLPGSETQYF.

The chain is built from TRBV11-3 and TRBJ2-6; D call uncertain. Germline V CDR1 and CDR2: SGHNT, YENEEA. The V end lost 5 bases, the J end lost 4 bases, and 6 bases lay between the germline ends. The CDR3 runs to 13 residues. This CDR3 reads CASSRWGANVLTF. The CDR3 DNA is TGTGCCAGCAGCCGCTGGGGGGCCAACGTCCTGACTTTC.

This chain joins TRBV6-1 and TRBJ1-1, with TRBD1 matching 7 bases. V shed 10 bases and J 3 bases; nucleotides not matched to a gene: 2. The CDR3 extends over 11 amino acids. In germline, CDR1 is MNHNS, CDR2 SASEGT. Here the CDR3 reads CAIQGHTEAFF. The CDR3 region has the DNA TGTGCCATACAGGGGCACACTGAAGCTTTCTTT.

The V gene is TRBV20-1, the J gene TRBJ2-3; D possibly corresponds to TRBD2 (5 bases). The CDR3 is made up of 11 amino acids. Germline CDR1 is DFQATT and CDR2 is SNEGSKA (reference sequence). With 5 bases removed from V and 4 bases from J, the gap between germline ends came to 7 bases. The CDR3 protein is CSASGADTQYF. The CDR3 DNA follows: TGCAGTGCTTCCGGGGCAGATACGCAGTATTTT.

This chain joins TRBV18 and TRBJ2-5; D not resolved. Trimming took off 1 base at V and 4 bases at J, with 13 bases between the two ends. The CDR3 totals 15 residues. The germline gives CDR1 KGHSH, CDR2 LQKENI. The CDR3 DNA reads as TGTGCCAGCTCACCACTTAATGAGCATTCAGAGACCCAGTACTTC. It translates to CASSPLNEHSETQYF.

V usage is TRBV6-5 and J usage is TRBJ2-3; D unresolved. The V and J ends lost 5 bases and 1 base respectively, with 7 bases between them. Germline V gives CDR1 MNHEY, CDR2 SVGAGI. The CDR3 spans 13 residues. The CDR3 region has the DNA TGTGCCAGCAGTGATCCTGGCACAGATACGCAGTATTTT. Translation gives CASSDPGTDTQYF.

The DNA of the CDR3 is TGCAGTGCTAGGCGTAACACTGAAGCTTTCTTT. Protein product: CSARRNTEAFF. The chain has TRBV20-1 and TRBJ1-1, with D unresolved. The ends were cut back, 3 bases at V and 2 bases at J, with 4 bases in the middle. The CDR3 consists of 11 residues. Germline V CDR1 and CDR2: DFQATT, SNEGSKA (reference sequence).

This clone was recorded once. This chain uses TRBV6-6 with TRBJ1-4, with D uncertain. The germline V gene encodes CDR1 MNHNY and CDR2 SVGAGI (reference sequence). The V end lost 3 bases, the J end lost 3 bases, and 11 bases lay between the germline ends. CDR3 size: 15 residues. This chain's CDR3 is CASSYRALSNEKLFF. DNA of the CDR3: TGTGCCAGCAGTTATAGAGCCCTCTCTAATGAAAAACTGTTTTTT.